The T cell receptor beta chain under discussion was sequenced for a study of blood T cell repertoires in COVID-19. For the study at large: COVID-19 samples from acute and convalescent phases originated in the United States, Italy and Spain.

Per the study methods: Estimated nucleated cell counts came from reference gene primer amplification. Profiled with immunoSEQ multiplex PCR; TCRdb holds only in-frame clones, not every one. V and J calls plus clone size are reproduced from that table; the DNA served to infer D and trimming. The sample has about 42,000 clones, 65% to 85% seen once. The CDR3 is made up of 13 amino acids. Losses at the gene ends were 4 bases for V and 6 bases for J; bases not matched to a gene: 9. CDR1 is DFQATT and CDR2 is SNEGSKA in the germline V gene (reference sequence). The source material was peripheral blood. The chain carries TRBV20-1 and TRBJ2-7, with TRBD1 matching 7 bases. The origin of this receptor is an elderly woman with acute or convalescent COVID-19. CDR3 bases: TGCAGTGCTAATGACAGGGTTTTGGGCGAGCAGTACTTC. Amino acids: CSANDRVLGEQYF.